This is a list of T cell receptor beta chains from one sample in a study of post-analysis software for immune sequencing data. TCRdb independently ran MiXCR on the PCR reads; one entry per CDR3 protein. The sample lists roughly 870,000 distinct CDR3 sequences; around 53% were seen once. The specimen was blood. The receptors were sampled from a girl between 10 and 17 years old with multiple sclerosis. Each CDR3 is given without its conserved first and last residue. The order of the fields is V gene, J gene, CDR3 protein.

TRBV7-9	TRBJ1-5	ASSQGQGFGQPQH
TRBV5-1	TRBJ2-7	ASSFRSGESYPHEQY
TRBV6-2/TRBV6-3	TRBJ2-1	ASSNAGLAGHNEQF
TRBV5-1	TRBJ2-2	ASSYLGTGELF
TRBV12-3/TRBV12-4	TRBJ2-1	ASREQSGDEQF
TRBV15	TRBJ2-1	ATRTGTSANNEQF
TRBV7-3	TRBJ2-2	ASRRLADNTGELF
TRBV9	TRBJ2-5	ASSVWDTNQETQY
TRBV20-1	TRBJ1-2	SARDTGGAHYGYT
TRBV12-3/TRBV12-4	TRBJ2-3	ASSFLGLSTDTQY
TRBV14	TRBJ2-1	ASSRPGLAAQNEQF
TRBV6-6	TRBJ2-5	ASSYLAGAETQY